The clone carrying this T cell receptor (beta chain) turned up a few times. TCRdb's table, derived via immunoSEQ multiplex PCR, lists solely in-frame clones and lacks some. This table holds some 150,000 clones, 85% to 95% found once. The data stem from a study of T cell responses to AZD1222 COVID-19 vaccine. The sample in question was peripheral blood, obtained on day 0 of AZD1222 vaccination. The clonotype originates from an adult in good health.

CDR3 amino acids: CASSRDRGTHGYTF. The CDR3 DNA is TGTGCCAGCAGTAGGGACCGGGGTACTCATGGCTACACCTTC. The chain couples TRBV2 to TRBJ1-2; D possibly corresponds to TRBD1 (5 bases). Trimming stripped 5 bases from V and 6 bases from J, with 16 bases between. This CDR3 contains 14 residues. The germline gives CDR1 SNHLY, CDR2 FYNNEI.